This T cell receptor beta chain appears in the sequencing data of a study of cytomegalovirus exposure and HLA in healthy donors. Study-wide findings and caveats: Other equally common chains were less clonally expanded than HLA-associated TCR beta chains, a later analysis showed. In a later analysis, HLA-C alleles had the fewest associated TCRs, DRB1 alleles the most. Versus the approximately 700-donor mean, an Asian-associated ancestry cluster reportedly showed fewer N-insertions in a later analysis. 150 or so TCR beta chains were listed as cytomegalovirus-associated.

V was clipped by 7 bases and J by 1 base, with 10 bases between them. The CDR3 consists of 14 residues. Germline loops: CDR1 LNHDA, CDR2 SQIVND (reference sequence). The count of this clone is one. Its cognate antigen is unknown. The PCR used 60 Vbeta and 13 Jbeta primers. Profiled with immunoSEQ multiplex PCR; TCRdb holds only in-frame clones, not every one. Here the sample spans 310,000 or so clones, roughly 90% being singletons. This TCR was recovered from a woman between 18 and 30 years old in good health and CMV-seronegative. Sequencing was carried out using PBMCs. This rearrangement joins TRBV19 to TRBJ2-2, with D possibly being TRBD2 (6 bases). CDR3 protein: CASMGGRNTGELFF. For the CDR3, the DNA is TGTGCCAGTATGGGGGGACGGAACACCGGGGAGCTGTTTTTT.